This TCR beta chain originates from a study of cytomegalovirus exposure and HLA in healthy donors (dated by TCRdb to about 2017). Describing the broader study: According to an earlier analysis of 587 of the donors, 200 million or so T cells yielded 95 million to 140 million unique TCR beta sequences and 276 Gb of sequence data. In addition to the first cohort of 666 subjects, a separate validation cohort of 120 different subjects was used. Of the roughly 420 genotyped donors, 75% to 85% were placed in the genetic ancestry cluster associated with self-reported Caucasian donors. All discovery cohort repertoires had been generated on a single sequencing platform. Typing coverage differed by locus: A, B, C, DRB1 and DQB1 were typed in roughly 629-630 donors, DQA1 in approximately 520, DPA1 in 600 to 610, and DPB1 in around 440. Donor age, sex, ethnicity and CMV serostatus were collected together with the repertoire data. A later genetic analysis took genome-wide SNP genotypes for 398 of the 666 donors and used that subset as a discovery cohort. The study was designed to test whether signatures of past pathogen exposure could be identified by cataloging public T cell receptors. The study used immunosequencing to profile the T cell repertoires of approximately 630 subjects and linked those repertoires to cytomegalovirus serostatus. Rather than drawing on any new phenotypic data, the later analysis identified candidate immune exposures from TCR beta sequences and the way those sequences occurred across donors. An early release covering about 600 HLA-typed donors comprised about 290 gigabases of sequencing data and around 85 million unique TCR sequences. High-throughput TCR immunosequencing, statistical association of individual TCRs with disease status, and machine learning were combined to predict cytomegalovirus infection status. Across around 400 genotyped donors of the cohort, an average of roughly 250,000 unique TCR beta nucleotide sequences per donor were sequenced, and roughly 17% of those sequences were non-productive. About 5 DR-DQ haplotypes were handled as single units for association and clustering, since linkage in the cohort was strong. A later analysis re-analyzed previously published TCR beta repertoires from about 600 donors and added high-resolution HLA genotyping to study TCR occurrence patterns. An earlier analysis of approximately 630 of the donors applied high-throughput TCR beta sequencing to assess whether each TCR beta V gene segment acted as functional or pseudogenic. HLA typing covered class I and class II loci at four-digit resolution.

With respect to this clone: What antigen it recognizes has not been identified. One end of the junction fails to match germline, which may point to a read error. The sample has other DNA sequences that encode this CDR3 too.

The cohort consisted of some 670 healthy bone marrow donors. All cohort members were sampled while nominally healthy, although unrecorded immune exposures were likely present. The donor was CMV seropositive and was included in the group of 290 or so seropositive cohort members. A peripheral blood sample was collected from each donor, and TCR beta sequencing was performed on peripheral blood mononuclear cells. The Qiagen DNeasy Blood Extraction Kit was used to extract genomic DNA from the blood cell samples. There are 14 amino acids in the CDR3, from cysteine to phenylalanine inclusive. Only the CDR3 portion is preserved as DNA: 42 bases, with reading frame beginning at the first base. The germline V gene gives CDR1 as SGHTA and CDR2 as FQGNSA. Study-wide conclusions, independent of this receptor: In vitro tests confirmed that a few of the cytomegalovirus-associated TCR beta chains recognize cytomegalovirus antigens. A further reported finding was that TCR beta sequences accurately predicted the HLA-A and HLA-B alleles for most subjects in the first cohort. In a later analysis, several top co-occurrence clusters were reported to appear linked to parvovirus B19, influenza, CMV and Epstein-Barr virus. CMV serostatus was the only immune exposure information available for the cohort. Some IMGT-functional V segments, including TRBV6-2 and TRBV6-3, could not be distinguished by the 87-base-pair reads and were therefore excluded. In a later analysis, HLA-associated TCR beta chains showed more clonal expansion and lower generation probabilities than non-associated chains that were equally common. In the study, some 180 TCR beta chains were listed as associated with cytomegalovirus. Cytomegalovirus status was reported to be diagnosed by the classifier with high specificity and sensitivity in both the original and validation cohorts. When HLA alleles, especially DR and DQ, strongly co-occurred, attributing TCR associations to individual alleles was difficult. Specific HLA alleles were associated with 15,000 to 20,000 TCR beta sequences at a false discovery rate of 0.05 in a later analysis. A cluster of highly shared sequence variants was judged likely to be a technical artifact of the sequencing pipeline. Compared with the approximately 670-donor mean, donors in an Asian-associated ancestry cluster had fewer N-insertions in productive TCRs, according to a later genetic analysis. Sequencing depth was assumed to be roughly uniform across donors in the presence/absence analyses, though that assumption may not hold. An earlier analysis of 587 of the donors showed that most TCR beta V segments appeared in productive rearrangements either about 87% or about 30% of the time, which broadly matched IMGT annotations. V-gene and J-gene trimming of TCR beta chains was associated with a missense DCLRE1C variant in a later genetic analysis, and the association was replicated in an independent cohort. The cohort was sequenced for TCR beta chains only, and without alpha or paired-chain data the features that could be detected were limited. According to a later analysis, most CMV-associated TCR beta chains appeared to be HLA-restricted, and the HLA associations seemed to be driven largely by CMV exposure. Because counts were too low, about 15 rarely observed V segments, including chromosome 9 orphons, were left out of the earlier analysis of 587 of the donors. Because some donors lacked HLA typing at each locus, the association tests relied only on the typed subset. Across donors, most TCR sequences were observed very rarely, whereas some public TCRs were present in many individuals. According to a later analysis, TCR association rates differed among HLA loci, with DRB1 alleles showing the most associated TCRs and HLA-C alleles showing the fewest. The authors suggested that the approach could potentially be extended to other disease states and immunological phenotypes. Linkage disequilibrium might explain the correlated functional status among segregating V segments, but an unknown experimental factor could not be ruled out.

Library construction relied on the immunoSEQ multiplex PCR assay. For the multiplex PCR, a mixture combining 60 forward primers for TCR Vbeta segments and 13 reverse primers for TCR Jbeta segments was used. The CDR3 region of rearranged TCR beta genes was amplified from genomic DNA with a multiplex PCR assay. On the Illumina HiSeq System, the amplified TCR beta libraries were sequenced as 87-base-pair reads. The authors' analysis ran thus. A later analysis tallied approximately 87 million unique TCR beta chains across the 600 to 700 repertoires, and around 10 million of those chains were shared by two or more donors. Raw reads were error-corrected and collapsed into unique sequences with a nearest-neighbor algorithm that merged closely related sequences to remove PCR and sequencing errors. V, D and J gene segments were assigned by aligning CDR3 sequences to IMGT reference sequences. Each retained sequence needed at least a six-nucleotide match to both a V gene segment and a J gene segment. Rearrangements were classified as productive when the CDR3 lacked stop codons and remained in frame with V and J, and all other rearrangements were classified as non-productive. Following IMGT convention, CDR3 was defined as the stretch from the second conserved V-encoded cysteine up to the conserved J-encoded phenylalanine. Sequences without an unambiguous match to a single V gene segment were excluded from the earlier analysis of 587 of the donors. In an earlier analysis of roughly 500 of the donors, V segments were called functional above 56.7% productive rearrangements and were called segregating when the between-donor standard deviation exceeded 5%. A statistical classification framework was built for diagnosing cytomegalovirus status from the catalog of TCR beta chain sequences. V and J gene assignment, in a later analysis, came from comparing TCR nucleotide sequences with IMGT/GENE-DB human TR gene sequences. Using the TCRdist pipeline, a later analysis assigned CDR3 sequences along with most-parsimonious VDJ recombination scenarios. In a later analysis, every TCR beta chain was defined by the combination of its CDR3 amino acid sequence and its V-gene family, and reads without a unique V-gene family were dropped. To address suspected cross-contamination and a sequencing artifact, a later analysis removed a few hundred highly shared, low-generation-probability nucleotide sequences. A later analysis calculated a clonal expansion index for each public chain from normalized within-repertoire ranks of inferred template counts. In a later analysis, generation probabilities were computed using a VDJ recombination model fitted to out-of-frame rearrangements, and the results were checked against IGoR. In a later analysis, hypergeometric tests were used to score TCR-TCR, TCR-HLA and TCR-CMV co-occurrence, with a repertoire-size bias correction applied to TCR pairs. To estimate false discovery rates, a later analysis permuted the HLA or CMV assignments 20 times. In a later analysis, co-occurring TCRs were grouped using DBSCAN, with TCRdist sequence similarity added in when clustering inside HLA-allele-positive subsets. Co-occurrence clustering excluded repertoires with fewer than 30,000 or more than 120,000 public chains, plus five with anomalous nucleotide sharing. The table was pulled from immuneACCESS by TCRdb, which kept in-frame rearrangements only. Such tables lose some clones; where checked, under half of the loss comes from unresolved V genes, and the rest has no known cause. That table supplies the V and J calls and clone size; D and trimming were determined from the DNA. In this sample the table shows fewer than 200,000 clones, more than 75% of which occur a single time. The ten largest clonotypes hold about a tenth of the sample.

The receptor was derived from a young man in good health and CMV-seropositive. The chain was built from TRBV7-2 and TRBJ1-1, with the identity of the D gene unclear. Specimen: PBMCs. The DNA sequence follows: TGTGCCAGCAGCTATAGCTACGGCGGCACTGAAGCCTTCTTT. The resulting protein is CASSYSYGGTEAFF.